This T cell receptor beta chain is from a study of shared clonotypes between healthy human individuals. CD8 cells regarded as naive lacked CD45RO, were positively chosen for CCR7, and omitted terminally differentiated effector memory CD45RA+ cells. The method was immunoSEQ multiplex PCR; TCRdb's version includes in-frame clones alone and lacks a portion of them. The sample contains hundreds of thousands of clones, around 92% of which appear only once. Germline CDR1 reads MNHEY; CDR2 reads SVGAGI. V dropped 5 bases and J dropped 13; count of bases not matched to a gene: 10. The CDR3 runs 13 residues. This clone was picked up one time.

This TCR derives from a man aged 25 to 40 in good health. Sequenced material: naive CD8+ T cells sorted from blood. The chain has TRBV6-5 and TRBJ2-5, with TRBD2 identical over 10 bases. The DNA of the CDR3 is TGTGCCAGCAGTCCCCATCTAGCGGGAGCGTGGTACTTC. Translation gives CASSPHLAGAWYF.